This TCR beta chain was obtained from a study of cytomegalovirus exposure and HLA in healthy donors. Study-level information: Around 89 million unique TCRs from HLA-typed donors made up an early data release.

Amplification used 60 Vbeta primers and 13 Jbeta primers. Sequenced by immunoSEQ multiplex PCR; TCRdb stores in-frame clones only, minus some. The sample shows under 150,000 clones, roughly 80% of them seen only once. Note on this clone: No antigen is known for it. One end of the junction does not line up with germline, which may come from a read error.

The CDR3 contains 16 residues. The germline gives CDR1 SEHNR, CDR2 FQNEAQ (reference sequence). Regarding the study as a whole: Reportedly, cytomegalovirus status was diagnosed with high sensitivity and specificity. The dataset shows that most TCR sequences were rare, while some public TCRs occurred in many donors.

The specimen sequenced was PBMCs. The receptor comes from a woman in her forties in good health and CMV-seropositive. The chain couples TRBV7-9 to TRBJ2-3; a possible D gene is TRBD1 (5 bases). CDR3 sequence: CSSSSAIGANSDTQYF. The CDR3, as DNA: TGTTCCAGCAGCTCCGCTATAGGGGCGAATTCAGATACGCAGTATTTT.